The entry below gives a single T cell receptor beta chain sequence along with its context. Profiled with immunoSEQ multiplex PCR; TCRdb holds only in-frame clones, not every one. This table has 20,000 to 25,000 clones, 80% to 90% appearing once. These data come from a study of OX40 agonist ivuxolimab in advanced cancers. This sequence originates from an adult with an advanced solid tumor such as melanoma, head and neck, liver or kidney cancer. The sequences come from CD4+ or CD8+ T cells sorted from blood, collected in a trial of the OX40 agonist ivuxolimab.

CDR3 loop: CASSPGGVGGYGYTF. The DNA for the CDR3 is TGTGCCAGCAGTCCGGGGGGAGTTGGGGGCTATGGCTACACCTTC. The chain joins TRBV6-1 to TRBJ1-2; tentative D call: TRBD1 (5 bases). Germline CDR1 reads MNHNS; CDR2 reads SASEGT. CDR3 length: 15 residues. V was cut by 5 bases and J by 4 bases, with 17 bases left in between.